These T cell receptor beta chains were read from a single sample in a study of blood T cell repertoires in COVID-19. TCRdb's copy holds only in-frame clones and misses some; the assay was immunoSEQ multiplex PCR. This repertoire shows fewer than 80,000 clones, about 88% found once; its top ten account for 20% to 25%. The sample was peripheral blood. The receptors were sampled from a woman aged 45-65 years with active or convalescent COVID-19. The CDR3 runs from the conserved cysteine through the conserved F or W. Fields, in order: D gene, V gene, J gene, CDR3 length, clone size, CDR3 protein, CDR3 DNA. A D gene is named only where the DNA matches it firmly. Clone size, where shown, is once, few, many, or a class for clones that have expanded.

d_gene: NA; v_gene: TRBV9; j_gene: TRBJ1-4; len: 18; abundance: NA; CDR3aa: CASSVGVGGLATNEKLFF; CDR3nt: TGTGCCAGCAGCGTAGGGGTTGGGGGACTTGCAACTAATGAAAAACTGTTTTTT
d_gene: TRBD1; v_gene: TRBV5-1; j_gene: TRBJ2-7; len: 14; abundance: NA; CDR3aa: CASSTGQGTNEQYF; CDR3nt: TGCGCCAGCAGTACCGGACAGGGTACCAACGAGCAGTACTTC
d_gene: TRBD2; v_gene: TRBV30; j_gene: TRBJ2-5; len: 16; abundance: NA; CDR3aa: CAGGGASGFVQETQYF; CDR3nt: TGTGCTGGAGGTGGGGCTAGCGGGTTCGTCCAAGAGACCCAGTACTTC
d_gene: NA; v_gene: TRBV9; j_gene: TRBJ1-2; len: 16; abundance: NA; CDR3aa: CASSEADRATNYGYTF; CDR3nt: TGTGCCAGCAGCGAGGCCGACAGAGCGACTAACTATGGCTACACCTTC
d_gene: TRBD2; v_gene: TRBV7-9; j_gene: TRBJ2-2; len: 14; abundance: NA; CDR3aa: CASSYTSDTGELFF; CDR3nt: TGTGCCAGCAGTTATACTAGCGACACCGGGGAGCTGTTTTTT
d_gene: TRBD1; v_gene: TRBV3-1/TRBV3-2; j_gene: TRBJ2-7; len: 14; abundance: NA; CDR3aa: CASSPGQGGYEQYF; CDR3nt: TGTGCCAGCAGCCCGGGACAGGGGGGCTACGAGCAGTACTTC
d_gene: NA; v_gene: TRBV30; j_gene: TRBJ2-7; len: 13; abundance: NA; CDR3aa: CAWSQVAGGIRYF; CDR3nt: NA
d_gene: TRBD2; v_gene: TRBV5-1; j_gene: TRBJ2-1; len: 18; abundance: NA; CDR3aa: CASSFTSGSQDSYNEQFF; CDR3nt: TGCGCCAGCAGCTTTACTAGCGGGAGTCAGGACTCCTACAATGAGCAGTTCTTC
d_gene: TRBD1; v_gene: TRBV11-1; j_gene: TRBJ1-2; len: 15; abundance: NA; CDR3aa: CASSLPGQGNYGYTF; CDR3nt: TGTGCCAGCAGCTTACCCGGACAGGGGAACTATGGCTACACCTTC
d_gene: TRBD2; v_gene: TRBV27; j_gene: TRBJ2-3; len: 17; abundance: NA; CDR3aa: CASSFLVASGFTDTQYF; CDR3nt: TGTGCCAGCAGTTTCCTCGTGGCTAGCGGATTCACAGATACGCAGTATTTT
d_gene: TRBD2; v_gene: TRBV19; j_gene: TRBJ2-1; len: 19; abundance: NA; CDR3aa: CASNSGLAGGRGTYDEQFF; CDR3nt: TGTGCCAGTAACTCTGGACTAGCGGGAGGAAGGGGAACCTACGATGAGCAGTTCTTC
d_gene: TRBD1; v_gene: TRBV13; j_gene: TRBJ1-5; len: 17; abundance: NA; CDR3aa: CASSLGPTGAGNQPQHF; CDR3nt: TGTGCCAGCAGCTTAGGTCCTACAGGGGCCGGGAATCAGCCCCAGCATTTT
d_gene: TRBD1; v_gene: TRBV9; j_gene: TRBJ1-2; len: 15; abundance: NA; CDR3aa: CASSVGTGLNYSYTF; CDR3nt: TGTGCCAGCAGCGTAGGGACAGGGCTAAACTATAGCTACACCTTC
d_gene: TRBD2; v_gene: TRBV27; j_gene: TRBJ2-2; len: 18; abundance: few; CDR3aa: CASKRAGLAAPNTGELFF; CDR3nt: TGTGCCAGCAAACGTGCTGGACTAGCGGCCCCGAACACCGGGGAGCTGTTTTTT
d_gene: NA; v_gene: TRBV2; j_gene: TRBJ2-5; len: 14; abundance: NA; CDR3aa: CASSVGLSQETQYF; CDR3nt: TGTGCCAGCAGTGTAGGACTAAGCCAAGAGACCCAGTACTTC
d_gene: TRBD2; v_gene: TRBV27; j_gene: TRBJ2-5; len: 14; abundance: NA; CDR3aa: CASMTGGFQETQYF; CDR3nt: TGTGCCAGCATGACGGGAGGGTTCCAAGAGACCCAGTACTTC
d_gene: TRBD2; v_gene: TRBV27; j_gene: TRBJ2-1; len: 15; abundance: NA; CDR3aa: CASSPWTSGRNEQFF; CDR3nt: TGTGCCAGCAGTCCGTGGACTAGCGGGAGGAATGAGCAGTTCTTC
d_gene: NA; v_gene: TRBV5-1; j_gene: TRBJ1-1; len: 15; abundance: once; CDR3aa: CASSLSGTTNTEAFF; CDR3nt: TGCGCCAGCAGCCTCTCCGGGACAACCAACACTGAAGCTTTCTTT
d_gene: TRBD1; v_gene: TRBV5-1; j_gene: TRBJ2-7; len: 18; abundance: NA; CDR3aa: CASSSALTGGAGGYEQYF; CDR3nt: TGCGCCAGCAGCTCTGCCCTGACAGGGGGCGCTGGGGGTTACGAGCAGTACTTC
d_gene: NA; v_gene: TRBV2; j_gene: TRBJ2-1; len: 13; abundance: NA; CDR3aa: CASWQADYGEQFF; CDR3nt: TGTGCCAGCTGGCAGGCTGACTACGGTGAGCAGTTCTTC
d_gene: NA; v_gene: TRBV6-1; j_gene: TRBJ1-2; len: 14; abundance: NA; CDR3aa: CASSDAGANYGYTF; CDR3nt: TGTGCCAGCAGTGACGCAGGGGCTAACTATGGCTACACCTTC
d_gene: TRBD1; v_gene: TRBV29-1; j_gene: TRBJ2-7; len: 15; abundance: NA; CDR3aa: CSVEDLRTGSYEQYF; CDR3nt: TGCAGCGTTGAAGATCTAAGGACAGGCTCCTACGAGCAGTACTTC
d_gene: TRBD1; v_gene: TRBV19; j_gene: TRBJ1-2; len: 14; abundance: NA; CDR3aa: CASTKTGGIYGYTF; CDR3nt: TGTGCCAGTACCAAGACAGGGGGGATCTATGGCTACACCTTC
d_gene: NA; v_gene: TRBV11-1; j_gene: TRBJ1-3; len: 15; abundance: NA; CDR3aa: CASTPDNHPGNTIYF; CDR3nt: TGTGCCAGCACCCCGGACAACCACCCCGGGAACACCATATATTTT
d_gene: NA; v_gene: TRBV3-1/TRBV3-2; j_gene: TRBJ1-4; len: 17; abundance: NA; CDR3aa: CASSQYGREDSREKLFF; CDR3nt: TGTGCCAGCAGCCAATACGGGAGGGAGGACAGTCGTGAAAAACTGTTTTTT
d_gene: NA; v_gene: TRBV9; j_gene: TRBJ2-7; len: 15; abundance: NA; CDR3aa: CASSVAGGRNYEQYF; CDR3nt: TGTGCCAGCAGCGTAGCTGGAGGGAGAAACTACGAGCAGTACTTC
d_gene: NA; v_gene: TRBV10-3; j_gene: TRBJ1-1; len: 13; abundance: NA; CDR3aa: CAISEGGDTEAFF; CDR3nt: TGTGCCATCAGTGAGGGGGGGGACACTGAAGCTTTCTTT
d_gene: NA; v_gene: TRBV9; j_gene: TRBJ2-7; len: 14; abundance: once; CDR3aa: CASSVEEGSYEQYF; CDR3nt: TGTGCCAGCAGCGTAGAGGAGGGCTCCTACGAGCAGTACTTC
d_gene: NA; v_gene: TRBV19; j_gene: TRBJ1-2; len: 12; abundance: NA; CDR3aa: CASSAVLKGYTF; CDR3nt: TGTGCCAGTAGCGCGGTACTGAAGGGCTACACCTTC
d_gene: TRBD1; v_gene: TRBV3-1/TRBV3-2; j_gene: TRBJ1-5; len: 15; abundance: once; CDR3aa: CASSPRDRGDQPQHF; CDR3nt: TGTGCCAGCAGCCCCCGGGACAGGGGTGATCAGCCCCAGCATTTT
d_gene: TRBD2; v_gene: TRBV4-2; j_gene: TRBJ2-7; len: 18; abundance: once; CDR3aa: CASSQEGLAGASGYEQYF; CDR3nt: TGTGCCAGCAGCCAAGAGGGGCTAGCGGGAGCTTCCGGGTACGAGCAGTACTTC